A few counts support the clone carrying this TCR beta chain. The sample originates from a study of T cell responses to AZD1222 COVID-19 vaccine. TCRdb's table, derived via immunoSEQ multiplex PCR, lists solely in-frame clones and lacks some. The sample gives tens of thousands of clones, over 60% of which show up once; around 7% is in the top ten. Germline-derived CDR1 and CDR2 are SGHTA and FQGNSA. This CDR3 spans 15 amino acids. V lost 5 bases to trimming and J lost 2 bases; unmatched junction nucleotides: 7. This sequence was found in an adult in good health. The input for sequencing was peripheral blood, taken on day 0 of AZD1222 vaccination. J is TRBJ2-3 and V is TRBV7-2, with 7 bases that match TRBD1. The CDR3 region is CASSLSRGYTDTQYF. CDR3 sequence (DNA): TGTGCCAGCAGCCTTTCCAGGGGGTACACAGATACGCAGTATTTT.